The T cell receptor beta chain described here comes from a study of blood T cell repertoires in COVID-19. J lost 0 bases, V lost 7 bases, and 9 bases had no gene match. CDR3 length equals 15 residues. The germline CDR1 and CDR2 sequences are SGHVS and FQNEAQ. This table comes from immunoSEQ multiplex PCR, and its TCRdb copy is limited to in-frame clones, with some not included. The repertoire holds over 110,000 clones, about nine tenths seen once, with 25% to 30% in the top ten. The count of this clone is one. The chain has TRBV7-8 and TRBJ2-7; 7 bases line up with TRBD2. Sequencing input: peripheral blood. The TCR sequence derives from a human donor in a cohort sampled during active COVID-19. For the CDR3, the DNA is TGTGCCAGCACCACCAGGGAGGGCAGCTCCTACGAGCAGTACTTC. Translation gives CASTTREGSSYEQYF.